The rows below give T cell receptor beta chains drawn from one sample of a study of CD8 T cells in ankylosing spondylitis. Each CDR3 protein gets one entry after TCRdb re-called the 5' RACE reads with MiXCR. The sample carries around 91,000 distinct CDR3 sequences, roughly 10% recorded once. Sequenced sample: blood, either unsorted or a sorted T cell fraction (not recorded which). The receptors come from a male donor with ankylosing spondylitis. CDR3s leave out the opening cysteine and the closing phenylalanine or tryptophan. A D gene is named only where the DNA matches it firmly.

CDR3 length: 11; D gene: .; V gene: TRBV27; J gene: TRBJ2-7; CDR3 protein: ASSPPGPYEQY
CDR3 length: 11; D gene: .; V gene: TRBV7-6; J gene: TRBJ2-5; CDR3 protein: ASSPTVQETQY
CDR3 length: 11; D gene: TRBD2; V gene: TRBV27; J gene: TRBJ2-7; CDR3 protein: ASSGGDGREQY
CDR3 length: 13; D gene: TRBD1; V gene: TRBV4-1; J gene: TRBJ1-6; CDR3 protein: ASSETGGAGSPLH
CDR3 length: 12; D gene: .; V gene: TRBV7-9; J gene: TRBJ1-1; CDR3 protein: ASSLKGGDTEAF
CDR3 length: 11; D gene: .; V gene: TRBV7-9; J gene: TRBJ2-1; CDR3 protein: ASSLAGVDEQF
CDR3 length: 11; D gene: .; V gene: TRBV15; J gene: TRBJ2-2; CDR3 protein: ATSRENTGELF
CDR3 length: 13; D gene: TRBD2; V gene: TRBV20-1; J gene: TRBJ2-2; CDR3 protein: SARVSGRDTGELF
CDR3 length: 10; D gene: TRBD1; V gene: TRBV10-2; J gene: TRBJ2-1; CDR3 protein: ASLQGPHEQF
CDR3 length: 11; D gene: TRBD2; V gene: TRBV12-3/TRBV12-4; J gene: TRBJ2-7; CDR3 protein: ASSPLAEDEQY
CDR3 length: 11; D gene: .; V gene: TRBV20-1; J gene: TRBJ2-1; CDR3 protein: SARHGSKDEQF
CDR3 length: 11; D gene: .; V gene: TRBV6-6; J gene: TRBJ2-1; CDR3 protein: ASSYHPGYEQF
CDR3 length: 15; D gene: TRBD2; V gene: TRBV3-1; J gene: TRBJ2-5; CDR3 protein: ATCTRGIAGVGETQY
CDR3 length: 13; D gene: TRBD1; V gene: TRBV28; J gene: TRBJ1-5; CDR3 protein: ASSFGDRGIQPQH
CDR3 length: 12; D gene: .; V gene: TRBV7-9; J gene: TRBJ2-7; CDR3 protein: ASSWQSSSYEQY
CDR3 length: 9; D gene: .; V gene: TRBV2; J gene: TRBJ1-1; CDR3 protein: ASEGSTEAF
CDR3 length: 16; D gene: .; V gene: TRBV11-1; J gene: TRBJ2-3; CDR3 protein: ASSLAFRGQHFTDTQY
CDR3 length: 13; D gene: TRBD2; V gene: TRBV4-1; J gene: TRBJ2-1; CDR3 protein: ASSLGLAGGNEQF
CDR3 length: 14; D gene: .; V gene: TRBV27; J gene: TRBJ2-2; CDR3 protein: ASSFLRTALGGELF
CDR3 length: 14; D gene: TRBD2; V gene: TRBV25-1; J gene: TRBJ2-1; CDR3 protein: ARTHPASGRSYEQF
CDR3 length: 13; D gene: .; V gene: TRBV6-5; J gene: TRBJ1-5; CDR3 protein: ASSYSSGAGQPQH
CDR3 length: 12; D gene: .; V gene: TRBV7-9; J gene: TRBJ2-2; CDR3 protein: ASSVSEHTGELF
CDR3 length: 9; D gene: .; V gene: TRBV7-9; J gene: TRBJ2-7; CDR3 protein: ASSSDYEQY
CDR3 length: 12; D gene: TRBD2; V gene: TRBV29-1; J gene: TRBJ2-7; CDR3 protein: SVPAYGGSSEQY
CDR3 length: 12; D gene: .; V gene: TRBV6-4; J gene: TRBJ2-1; CDR3 protein: ASSEGSGGDEQF
CDR3 length: 13; D gene: .; V gene: TRBV3-1; J gene: TRBJ2-3; CDR3 protein: ASSQVYFGADTQY
CDR3 length: 14; D gene: .; V gene: TRBV5-6; J gene: TRBJ1-5; CDR3 protein: ASSLYPGAPRGPQH
CDR3 length: 15; D gene: TRBD2; V gene: TRBV20-1; J gene: TRBJ2-1; CDR3 protein: SARPRLAVGDYNEQF
CDR3 length: 13; D gene: .; V gene: TRBV7-8; J gene: TRBJ2-1; CDR3 protein: ASSPAGGPYNEQF
CDR3 length: 13; D gene: .; V gene: TRBV25-1; J gene: TRBJ1-2; CDR3 protein: ASSETTSGSNGYT